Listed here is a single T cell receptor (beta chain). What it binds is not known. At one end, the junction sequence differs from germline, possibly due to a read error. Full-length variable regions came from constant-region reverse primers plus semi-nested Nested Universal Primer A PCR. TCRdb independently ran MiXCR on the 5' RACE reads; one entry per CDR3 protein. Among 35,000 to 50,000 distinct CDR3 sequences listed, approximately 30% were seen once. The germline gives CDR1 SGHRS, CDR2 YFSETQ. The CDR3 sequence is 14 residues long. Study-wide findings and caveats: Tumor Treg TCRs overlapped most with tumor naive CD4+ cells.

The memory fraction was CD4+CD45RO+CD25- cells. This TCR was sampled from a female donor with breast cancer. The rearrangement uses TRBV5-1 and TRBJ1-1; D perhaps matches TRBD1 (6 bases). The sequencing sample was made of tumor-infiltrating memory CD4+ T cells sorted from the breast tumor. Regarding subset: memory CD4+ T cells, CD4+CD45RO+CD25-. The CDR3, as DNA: TGCGCCAGCAGCTTGCGGGACACAAACACTAAAGCTTTCTTT. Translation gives CASSLRDTNTKAFF. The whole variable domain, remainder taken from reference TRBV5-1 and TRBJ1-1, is KAGVTQTPRYLIKTRGQQVTLSCSPISGHRSVSWYQQTPGQGLQFLFEYFSETQRNKGNFPGRFSGRQFSNSRSEMNVSTLELGDSALYLCASSLRDTNTKAFFGQGTRLTVV.